This TCR beta chain is drawn from a study of identical twins (dated by TCRdb to 2016 to 2018). Some background on the complete study: To test whether fetal clonotypes persist, the study used deep sequencing on TCR alpha and beta repertoires from monozygotic twins, unrelated adults of various ages, and cord blood. Replicate twin experiments were performed at different times using different library preparation protocols to rule out contamination. General study outcomes and caveats: Fewer insertions were carried by abundant cord blood beta clonotypes, a similar but weaker trend appeared in young adult naive repertoires, and no such trend appeared in memory repertoires. Conclusions relied on cross-sectional statistical analysis, since the same donors could not be followed over many years. Compared with coincidental sharing between unrelated individuals, out-of-frame TCR alpha sequences shared between twins showed an excess of sequences with low generation probability. Zero-insertion analyses could be partly confounded by invariant T cells such as MAIT and iNKT, though diverse VJ usage argued against such confounding for most clonotypes. The excess sharing between twins in beta out-of-frame sequences was weaker because fewer shared sequences reduced the signal-to-noise ratio. In monozygotic twins, out-of-frame TCR alpha sharing was systematically underestimated by recombination models, although the models agreed with sharing between unrelated individuals.

Every donor in the study was a healthy Caucasian. Three pairs of female monozygotic twins, all aged roughly 18 to 29 years, were included in the twin cohort. CD4+ and CD8+ T cell populations were isolated with positive isolation kits from Invitrogen. To note about this clonotype: Its specific antigen is unknown. No base-level quality is on record; no much larger clone is a single base apart.

The library came from 5' RACE. The sequencer listed for this sample is Illumina HiSeq 2000. A universal primer binding site was added through template switching, and the final cDNA carried a unique molecular identifier so that TCR cDNA molecules could be counted accurately. Specific primers in the conserved constant-segment region were used to synthesize first-strand cDNA for TCR alpha and beta chains. Each cDNA library was double barcoded, with a SMART-Mk sample barcode plus Illumina barcodes, to control for contamination. TruSeq adapter sequences along with Illumina sample barcodes were introduced in two successive PCR steps. The Illumina HiSeq platform was used with custom primers to sequence TCR alpha and beta cDNA libraries. The original methods were these. MiGEC was used to process raw reads and extract unique molecular identifiers, and MiXCR was used to find CDR3 positions. For each individual, recombination models were inferred using an EM algorithm with the repgenHMM and IGoR tools. The analysis of shared clonotypes was done with the tcR package in R, with sharing normalized by the product of cloneset sizes. To study raw recombination free of thymic and clonal selection effects, out-of-frame nonproductive sequences were analyzed. TCRdb reanalyzed the raw reads on its own, using fastp at Q25 for trimming and MiXCR for clone calling, and kept in-frame beta chains. CDR3 protein duplicates are merged, each entry listing the most common genes and DNA. TCRdb's processing, not the authors' own work, is the source of the V and J calls. Within this sample are 450,000 to 650,000 distinct CDR3 sequences, with roughly 15% of them counted one time only. Around 0.48% of the sample is taken by the ten largest.

These records were also assigned to another study, of yellow fever vaccine responses in identical twins. Drawing on the second study: According to the authors, the vaccine-induced T cell response in identical twins seemed to be partly convergent and partly specific to each individual. In the study, vaccine-responding T cell clones were precisely tracked in identical twins.

Material for sequencing was CD4+ T cells sorted from blood. The sequence came from a woman aged 18-30 years in good health.

CDR3 protein: CASSDMAGSGSPLHF. The nucleotides are TGTGCCAGCAGTGACATGGCAGGGTCGGGGTCACCCCTCCACTTT. Rearrangement joined TRBV6-4 to TRBJ1-6; the D region possibly corresponds to TRBD1 (5 bases align). Including the terminal cysteine and phenylalanine, the CDR3 comprises 15 residues. The sequence is cut down to CDR3 DNA, 45 bases in frame from base 1. Between the V and J ends, shortened by 2 bases and 10 bases respectively, the junction contains 15 bases. CDR1 MRHNA and CDR2 SNTAGT are derived from the germline V gene.